Presented here are 32 T cell receptor beta chains from one specimen sequenced in a study of blood T cell repertoires in COVID-19. Clones were read by immunoSEQ multiplex PCR, and TCRdb kept only the in-frame ones, dropping some. The sample contains about 81,000 clones, around 88% of which appear only once. Sequences were obtained from peripheral blood. The receptor set was obtained from a woman of 80 years or more with acute or convalescent COVID-19.

The DNA for the CDR3 is TGTGCCAGCAGCGTAGGTCCGGAGGTACCCTACGAGCAGTACTTC. Protein: CASSVGPEVPYEQYF. The gene calls are TRBV9 and TRBJ2-7, with D perhaps TRBD2 (5 bases). Germline values: CDR1 SGDLS, CDR2 YYNGEE. V shed 0 bases and J shed 2 bases, with 12 bases lying between them. This CDR3 contains 15 residues.

The chain is built from TRBV9 and TRBJ2-7, with 7 bases lining up with TRBD1. The CDR3 is 15 residues long. The germline gives CDR1 SGDLS, CDR2 YYNGEE. V was pared by 0 bases and J by 3 bases, with 6 bases of the junction left unmatched. This chain's CDR3 is CASSVGGTVDYEQYF. CDR3 in DNA: TGTGCCAGCAGCGTAGGTGGGACAGTAGACTACGAGCAGTACTTC. Using reference TRBV9 and TRBJ2-7 for the parts outside the CDR3, the full variable domain is DSGVTQTPKHLITATGQRVTLRCSPRSGDLSVYWYQQSLDQGLQFLIQYYNGEERAKGNILERFSAQQFPDLHSELNLSSLELGDSALYFCASSVGGTVDYEQYFGPGTRLTVT.

The genes are TRBV6-4 and TRBJ1-1; D not certain. This CDR3 spans 13 amino acids. Germline V lookup: CDR1 MRHNA, CDR2 SNTAGT. V lost 6 bases and J lost 3, with 11 bases in between. As DNA, the CDR3 is TGTGCCAGCAGCCTAGAAACGGACACTGAAGCTTTCTTT. Its translation: CASSLETDTEAFF.

The CDR3 nucleotides read TGTGCCAGTATGTCCGCAGGGGGCTGGAATCAGCCCCAGCATTTT. Translation gives CASMSAGGWNQPQHF. J is TRBJ1-5 and V is TRBV19, with TRBD1 matching over 8 bases. CDR3 size: 15 residues. Germline assignment: CDR1 LNHDA and CDR2 SQIVND (reference sequence). V gave up 7 bases and J gave up 4 bases; unmatched junction bases: 9.

J is TRBJ2-3 and V is TRBV19; TRBD1 matches at 8 bases. V shed 6 bases, J shed 5 bases, and the junction held 4 bases outside the gene matches. Germline-derived CDR1 and CDR2 are LNHDA and SQIVND (reference sequence). The CDR3 totals 13 residues. The CDR3 loop reads CASSQGARDTQYF. The CDR3 nucleotides read TGTGCCAGTAGCCAGGGGGCGCGAGATACGCAGTATTTT.

The V call is TRBV13, the J call TRBJ2-2; TRBD2 matches 8 bases. Losses at the gene ends were 3 bases for V and 6 bases for J; bases not matched to a gene: 9. Germline CDR1 and CDR2: PRHDT and FYEKMQ (reference sequence). The CDR3 sequence is 16 residues long. CDR3 DNA: TGTGCCAGCAGCTTGGGACTAGGGCGGATGGCCGGGGAGCTGTTTTTT. Translation gives CASSLGLGRMAGELFF.

J is TRBJ2-2 and V is TRBV11-3; TRBD2 aligns across 8 bases. Germline V lookup: CDR1 SGHNT, CDR2 YENEEA. V shed 5 bases and J 0 bases; nucleotides not matched to a gene: 5. This CDR3 region has 16 residues. The CDR3 loop is CASSGREGTNTGELFF. The CDR3 DNA sequence: TGTGCCAGCAGCGGCCGGGAGGGAACGAACACCGGGGAGCTGTTTTTT.

The J gene is TRBJ1-3, the V gene TRBV13; 9 nucleotides align to TRBD1. Germline V gene data show CDR1 as PRHDT and CDR2 as FYEKMQ (reference sequence). Trimming cost V 5 bases and J 4 bases; bases outside gene matches: 12. This CDR3 is built from 17 residues. The CDR3 loop reads CASSEAGTGYSGNTIYF. The CDR3, as DNA: TGTGCCAGCAGCGAAGCGGGGACAGGGTACTCCGGAAACACCATATATTTT.

The CDR3 protein is CASSRQGYTDTQYF. DNA of the CDR3: TGTGCCAGCAGCCGACAGGGGTACACAGATACGCAGTATTTT. This sequence joins TRBV3-1 (or the pseudogene TRBV3-2) and TRBJ2-3; TRBD1 agrees at 8 bases. Germline assignment: CDR1 LGHDT and CDR2 YNNKEL (reference sequence). With V trimmed by 4 bases and J by 2 bases, 2 bases remained unmatched. The CDR3 is made up of 14 amino acids.

CDR3 sequence: CASSFGTAADRQHF. For the CDR3, the DNA is TGTGCCAGCAGCTTCGGGACAGCGGCGGATCGCCAGCATTTT. J is TRBJ1-5 and V is TRBV9, with 7 nucleotides matching TRBD1. CDR3 size: 14 residues. Germline loops: CDR1 SGDLS, CDR2 YYNGEE. The V segment lost 4 bases and the J segment 12 bases; nucleotides outside the gene matches: 13. Using reference TRBV9 and TRBJ1-5 for the parts outside the CDR3, the full variable domain is DSGVTQTPKHLITATGQRVTLRCSPRSGDLSVYWYQQSLDQGLQFLIQYYNGEERAKGNILERFSAQQFPDLHSELNLSSLELGDSALYFCASSFGTAADRQHFGDGTRLSIL.

V and J are TRBV27 and TRBJ2-7; tentatively, D is TRBD2 (6 bases). V gave up 8 bases and J gave up 4 bases, with 15 bases separating them. Germline-derived CDR1 and CDR2 are MNHEY and SMNVEV (reference sequence). The CDR3 contains 13 residues. The CDR3 protein is CASWRDSEYEQYF. Here the CDR3 DNA reads TGTGCCAGCTGGAGGGACTCGGAATACGAGCAGTACTTC.

The chain combines TRBV19 with TRBJ2-7; possible D gene TRBD1, 6 bases. Per the germline V gene, CDR1 is LNHDA and CDR2 is SQIVND (reference sequence). This CDR3 has 14 amino acids. The V and J ends lost 5 bases and 4 bases respectively, with 15 bases between them. The CDR3 sequence is CASSQGTNWYEQYF. CDR3 in DNA: TGTGCCAGTAGTCAAGGGACAAACTGGTACGAGCAGTACTTC.

V gene TRBV2 combines with J gene TRBJ2-7; no reliable D call. Deletions cut 6 bases from V and 0 bases from J, with 12 bases between. CDR3 length: 14 residues. Per germline, CDR1 SNHLY and CDR2 FYNNEI. The DNA of the CDR3 is TGTGCCAGCAGCGAATGGGCCTACTCCTACGAGCAGTACTTC. Protein product: CASSEWAYSYEQYF.

The chain is built from TRBV7-3 and TRBJ2-5, with 10 positions matching TRBD2. With V trimmed by 5 bases and J by 5 bases, 8 bases remained unmatched. CDR3 length: 15 amino acids. From germline, CDR1 is SGHTA and CDR2 FQGTGA. CDR3 sequence (DNA): TGTGCCAGCAGCCGAACTAGCGGGGCGGGGGAGACCCAGTACTTC. The encoded protein is CASSRTSGAGETQYF.

The chain has TRBV6-5 and TRBJ1-2; TRBD1 agrees at 9 bases. The CDR3 runs to 15 residues. Germline CDR1 reads MNHEY; CDR2 reads SVGAGI. With V trimmed by 2 bases and J by 4 bases, 5 bases remained unmatched. Here the CDR3 reads CASSYPTGGFYGYTF. The CDR3 bases are TGTGCCAGCAGTTACCCGACAGGGGGTTTCTATGGCTACACCTTC.

This clone is a singleton in its sample. The chain uses TRBV19 and TRBJ1-3; perhaps TRBD1 as D (5 bases). The CDR3 is 18 residues long. Trimming removed 4 bases at V and 0 bases at J, with 19 bases between. The germline gives CDR1 LNHDA, CDR2 SQIVND (reference sequence). This CDR3 is CASSTIFPPRDSGNTIYF. CDR3 in DNA: TGTGCCAGTAGTACCATATTCCCACCCAGGGACTCTGGAAACACCATATATTTT.

The chain joins TRBV5-1 to TRBJ2-3; TRBD1 aligns across 11 bases. This CDR3 has 15 residues. Germline CDR1 is SGHRS and CDR2 is YFSETQ. The ends lost 4 bases at V and 4 bases at J; junction bases unmatched: 5. Here the CDR3 DNA reads TGCGCCAGCAGCCTGGGACAGGGGGGCCCAGATACGCAGTATTTT. Encoded protein: CASSLGQGGPDTQYF.

The chain recombines TRBV19 with TRBJ2-1, with TRBD2 matching 8 bases. The junction had 11 bases not matched to a gene; V was cut back by 5 bases and J by 8 bases. CDR1 is LNHDA and CDR2 is SQIVND in the germline V gene (reference sequence). There are 15 residues in the CDR3. The DNA of the CDR3 is TGTGCCAGTAGTCAGAGGGGACTAGTGATCGATGAGCAGTTCTTC. Encoded protein: CASSQRGLVIDEQFF.

The rearrangement links TRBV4-2 to TRBJ2-7, with 7 positions matching TRBD2. This CDR3 spans 18 amino acids. With V trimmed by 1 base and J by 3 bases, 15 bases remained unmatched. Germline assignment: CDR1 LGHNA and CDR2 YNFKEQ. The CDR3 spells CASSQAPPGSGVDYEQYF. The CDR3 DNA reads TGTGCCAGCAGCCAAGCCCCGCCGGGAAGCGGGGTGGACTACGAGCAGTACTTC.

The chain has TRBV9 and TRBJ2-3, with a tentative D call TRBD1 (8 bases). Trimming cost V 4 bases and J 3 bases, with 15 bases left between them. The CDR3 is 15 amino acids. CDR1 and CDR2 (germline): SGDLS, YYNGEE. CDR3 in amino acids: CASSQGGTGTDTQYF. The CDR3 DNA sequence: TGTGCCAGCAGCCAGGGGGGGACAGGAACAGATACGCAGTATTTT.

This chain joins TRBV30 and TRBJ1-1; D ambiguous. V lost 2 bases and J 5 bases, leaving 12 bases between the germline ends. This CDR3 spans 13 amino acids. Germline V gene data show CDR1 as GTSNPN and CDR2 as SVGIG (reference sequence). The CDR3 nucleotides are TGTGCCTGGAGTCGGGAGTCGACAACTGAAGCTTTCTTT. Its translation: CAWSRESTTEAFF.

This chain uses TRBV7-2 with TRBJ1-1, with D tentatively TRBD1 (6 bases). The CDR3 sequence is 15 residues long. V was shortened by 5 bases and J by 0 bases, with 13 bases between the two germline ends. Germline V lookup: CDR1 SGHTA, CDR2 FQGNSA. CDR3 sequence reads: CASSRTAPLNTEAFF. The CDR3 DNA follows: TGTGCCAGCAGCCGGACAGCGCCTTTGAACACTGAAGCTTTCTTT.

V gene TRBV13 combines with J gene TRBJ2-4; D possibly corresponds to TRBD1 (5 bases). Germline lookup yields CDR1 PRHDT and CDR2 FYEKMQ (reference sequence). The germline V and J ends were trimmed by 5 bases and 0 bases, with 14 bases remaining between them. The CDR3 covers 16 residues. CDR3 loop: CASSKQELLAKNIQYF. The CDR3 bases are TGTGCCAGCAGCAAACAGGAACTCCTAGCCAAAAACATTCAGTACTTC.

The chain is built from TRBV2 and TRBJ1-3; the match to TRBD1 covers 8 bases. Germline V lookup: CDR1 SNHLY, CDR2 FYNNEI. The V and J ends lost 7 bases and 3 bases, in that order; junction bases with no gene match: 8. The CDR3 covers 15 residues. This chain's CDR3 is CASKPGGAYGNTIYF. DNA of the CDR3: TGTGCCAGCAAGCCAGGGGGCGCGTATGGAAACACCATATATTTT.

CDR3 region: CASSSYGSGGAGYNEQFF. The CDR3 DNA reads TGTGCCAGCAGCTCCTACGGTAGCGGGGGGGCAGGTTACAATGAGCAGTTCTTC. The rearrangement links TRBV11-3 to TRBJ2-1; 11 nucleotides match TRBD2. V lost 4 bases, J lost 4 bases, and 12 bases stayed unmatched. There are 18 residues in the CDR3. Per germline, CDR1 SGHNT and CDR2 YENEEA.

This clone came up once. The V call is TRBV15, the J call TRBJ1-2; TRBD1 is a possible D gene (6 bases). The CDR3 spans 15 residues. With 0 bases removed from V and 7 bases from J, the gap between germline ends came to 15 bases. Germline-derived CDR1 and CDR2 are LNHNV and YYDKDF (reference sequence). The CDR3 protein is CATSRDREGEGGYTF. The DNA of the CDR3 is TGTGCCACCAGCAGAGACCGAGAGGGGGAGGGTGGCTACACCTTC. The full variable domain, rest sourced from reference TRBV15 and TRBJ1-2, is DAMVIQNPRYQVTQFGKPVTLSCSQTLNHNVMYWYQQKSSQAPKLLFHYYDKDFNNEADTPDNFQSRRPNTSFCFLDIRSPGLGDTAMYLCATSRDREGEGGYTFGSGTRLTVV.

The V gene is TRBV30, the J gene TRBJ2-3; 7 nucleotides match TRBD2. Per germline, CDR1 GTSNPN and CDR2 SVGIG (reference sequence). This CDR3 is 15 amino acids long. The J segment lost 2 bases and the V segment lost 8 bases, leaving 13 bases of the junction unmatched. The CDR3: CALAKGGRDTDTQYF. The CDR3 DNA reads TGTGCCCTCGCAAAAGGAGGGAGGGACACAGATACGCAGTATTTT.

This chain uses TRBV18 with TRBJ1-1, with a weak D call TRBD1 (6 bases). Germline-derived CDR1 and CDR2 are KGHSH and LQKENI. The length of the CDR3 is 15 residues. Trimming removed 5 bases at V and 1 base at J, with 14 bases between. The CDR3 coding sequence is TGTGCCAGCTCAAAGACAGGAAGTCCGAACACTGAAGCTTTCTTT. Translation gives CASSKTGSPNTEAFF.

The chain is built from TRBV18 and TRBJ2-7, with 8 bases identical to TRBD2. The CDR3 loop spans 13 amino acids. V lost 6 bases to trimming and J lost 2 bases; unmatched junction nucleotides: 3. Germline V gives CDR1 KGHSH, CDR2 LQKENI. CDR3 in amino acids: CASSQAGAYEQYF. In DNA form, the CDR3 reads TGTGCCAGCTCCCAAGCGGGAGCCTACGAGCAGTACTTC.

The V and J genes are TRBV3-1 (or the pseudogene TRBV3-2) and TRBJ2-3; 7 nucleotides agree with TRBD2. The germline gives CDR1 LGHDT, CDR2 YNNKEL (reference sequence). Trimming at V came to 0 bases and at J to 1 base, leaving 4 bases not matched to a gene. The CDR3 is 16 amino acids. The chain's CDR3 is CASSQEPAGGTDTQYF. The CDR3 DNA sequence: TGTGCCAGCAGCCAAGAACCGGCGGGGGGCACAGATACGCAGTATTTT.

This clone is a singleton in its sample. The chain couples TRBV6-1 to TRBJ2-7; possibly TRBD1 for D (5 bases). V shed 0 bases and J shed 4 bases, with 19 bases lying between them. The CDR3 is 17 residues long. Germline CDR1 is MNHNS and CDR2 is SASEGT. CDR3 residues: CASSEATSVRGWYEQYF. CDR3 coding DNA: TGTGCCAGCAGTGAAGCTACGTCGGTAAGGGGATGGTACGAGCAGTACTTC.

V is TRBV7-8 and J is TRBJ2-5; a possible D gene is TRBD1 (6 bases). Trimming pared 5 bases from V and 2 bases from J, leaving 18 bases between. Germline-derived CDR1 and CDR2 are SGHVS and FQNEAQ. This CDR3 is 16 amino acids long. CDR3 nucleotide sequence: TGTGCCAGCAGCCTTATACCCCAGGGGCTACAAGAGACCCAGTACTTC. It codes for CASSLIPQGLQETQYF. Complete variable domain (other parts from reference TRBV7-8 and TRBJ2-5): GAGVSQSPRYKVAKRGQDVALRCDPISGHVSLFWYQQALGQGPEFLTYFQNEAQLDKSGLPSDRFFAERPEGSVSTLKIQRTQQEDSAVYLCASSLIPQGLQETQYFGPGTRLLVL.